The 30 T cell receptor beta chains presented below share a single source sample, sequenced in a study of memory B cells and T cells in multiple sclerosis. Profiling relied on immunoSEQ multiplex PCR, and the TCRdb table lists in-frame clones only, not all of them. There are some 14,000 clones in the sample; around 63% occur only once, and around 2.3% lies in the top ten. Specimen: memory (CD45RO+) CD4+ T cells from blood. The receptors derive from a human donor with multiple sclerosis.

For the CDR3, the DNA is TGCGCCAGCAGCCGAGGACGGACTAATAACTATGGCTACACCTTC. Its protein product is CASSRGRTNNYGYTF. The rearrangement joins TRBV4-1 to TRBJ1-2; D gene unclear. Trimming took off 4 bases at V and 1 base at J, with 13 bases between the two ends. The CDR3 covers 15 residues. Germline V gives CDR1 MGHRA, CDR2 YSYEKL.

The rearrangement links TRBV10-1 to TRBJ1-2; tentatively, D is TRBD1 (5 bases). V was cut by 10 bases and J by 7 bases, with 16 bases left in between. Germline V CDR1 and CDR2: WNHNN, SYGVQD (reference sequence). The CDR3 sequence is 12 residues long. CDR3 protein: CAIKGGVSGYTF. The CDR3 DNA reads as TGCGCCATCAAAGGAGGGGTAAGTGGCTACACCTTC.

This chain joins TRBV19 and TRBJ1-6; D is unclear. V lost 3 bases, J lost 10 bases, and 13 bases lay in between. This CDR3 is built from 14 residues. Germline V gene data show CDR1 as LNHDA and CDR2 as SQIVND (reference sequence). CDR3 nucleotide sequence: TGTGCCAGTAGTATGCCCGGTAGAGGATCACCCCTCCACTTT. This sequence encodes CASSMPGRGSPLHF.

V is TRBV5-5 and J is TRBJ2-7; 12 nucleotides match TRBD2. Germline CDR1 SGHKS, CDR2 YYEKEE (reference sequence). Trimming took 0 bases from V and 3 from J; bases not matched to a gene: 1. The CDR3 has 15 amino acids. CDR3 region: CASSLGTSGIYEQYF. CDR3 nucleotide sequence: TGTGCCAGCAGCTTGGGGACTAGCGGGATCTACGAGCAGTACTTC.

The rearrangement links TRBV29-1 to TRBJ1-3, with 7 positions matching TRBD1. From germline, CDR1 is SQVTM and CDR2 ANQGSEA. With 4 bases clipped from V and 7 bases from J, the junction kept 4 bases outside the gene matches. This CDR3 spans 12 amino acids. CDR3: CSVALQGNTIYF. In DNA, the CDR3 is TGCAGCGTTGCCTTACAGGGGAACACCATATATTTT. Based on the CDR3 plus reference TRBV29-1 and TRBJ1-3, the full variable domain is SAVISQKPSRDICQRGTSLTIQCQVDSQVTMMFWYRQQPGQSLTLIATANQGSEATYESGFVIDKFPISRPNLTFSTLTVSNMSPEDSSIYLCSVALQGNTIYFGEGSWLTVV.

The rearrangement links TRBV6-6 to TRBJ2-5; possibly TRBD2 for D (5 bases). V gave up 2 bases and J gave up 8 bases, with 15 bases separating them. Germline V gene data show CDR1 as MNHNY and CDR2 as SVGAGI (reference sequence). The CDR3 length is 14 residues. This chain's CDR3 is CASSYDTNLATQYF. CDR3 sequence (DNA): TGTGCCAGCAGTTACGACACCAACCTAGCAACCCAGTACTTC.

The chain has TRBV5-6 and TRBJ1-1, with D tentatively TRBD1 (5 bases). The CDR3 is 15 residues long. Trimming removed 5 bases at V and 4 bases at J, with 18 bases between. Germline CDR1 SGHDT, CDR2 YYEEEE. The CDR3 DNA reads TGTGCCAGCAGTCTCCCTAAAGGGGCACTCACTGAAGCTTTCTTT. It yields the protein CASSLPKGALTEAFF.

The CDR3 DNA reads TGTGCCAGCTGCGGGGGAAATTCACCCCTCCACTTT. Encoded protein: CASCGGNSPLHF. The chain joins TRBV6-5 to TRBJ1-6, with D perhaps matching TRBD1 (5 bases). The V gene's germline CDR1 is MNHEY and CDR2 SVGAGI. The CDR3 extends over 12 amino acids. Trimming shortened V by 8 bases and J by 7 bases, and 9 bases separated the two germline ends.

This clone appeared a few times. The V and J genes are TRBV27 and TRBJ1-2; TRBD1 is a possible D gene (5 bases). The CDR3 sequence is 13 residues long. CDR1 MNHEY and CDR2 SMNVEV come from the germline V gene (reference sequence). Trimming stripped 5 bases from V and 3 bases from J, with 10 bases between. The CDR3: CASSMRGDYGYTF. The CDR3, as DNA: TGTGCCAGCAGTATGCGGGGGGACTATGGCTACACCTTC.

This rearrangement joins TRBV6-5 to TRBJ1-1, with 10 bases matching TRBD1. The CDR3 sequence is 15 residues long. Germline CDR1 and CDR2: MNHEY and SVGAGI. V lost 6 bases and J lost 1; bases outside the gene matches: 5. CDR3 protein: CASRRQGAGNTEAFF. Here the CDR3 DNA reads TGTGCCAGCAGACGACAGGGGGCCGGGAACACTGAAGCTTTCTTT.

V gene TRBV11-2 combines with J gene TRBJ1-5, with D unclear. With 5 bases removed from V and 0 bases from J, the gap between germline ends came to 11 bases. This CDR3 comprises 15 residues. The V gene's germline CDR1 is SGHAT and CDR2 FQNNGV. CDR3 sequence (DNA): TGTGCCAGCAGCCTTGGAGAACATAGCAATCAGCCCCAGCATTTT. Protein product: CASSLGEHSNQPQHF.

In this sample, this clone turned up a few times. V gene TRBV18 combines with J gene TRBJ1-1, with D possibly matching TRBD1 (5 bases). The CDR3 has 13 amino acids. V was pared by 3 bases and J by 4 bases, with 9 bases between. Germline lookup yields CDR1 KGHSH and CDR2 LQKENI. Here the CDR3 reads CASSPLTATEAFF. Here the CDR3 DNA reads TGTGCCAGCTCACCGTTGACAGCCACTGAAGCTTTCTTT. The whole variable domain, remainder taken from reference TRBV18 and TRBJ1-1, is NAGVMQNPRHLVRRRGQEARLRCSPMKGHSHVYWYRQLPEEGLKFMVYLQKENIIDESGMPKERFSAEFPKEGPSILRIQQVVRGDSAAYFCASSPLTATEAFFGQGTRLTVV.

The chain uses TRBV15 and TRBJ1-1; D is unresolved. V was trimmed by 3 bases and J by 1 base, leaving 18 bases between them. Looked up from germline, CDR1 is LNHNV and CDR2 is YYDKDF (reference sequence). There are 17 residues in the CDR3. CDR3 loop: CATSSPRSPIRNTEAFF. CDR3 nucleotide sequence: TGTGCCACCAGCAGCCCGCGAAGCCCGATCCGGAACACTGAAGCTTTCTTT.

This clone appeared a few times. Here the CDR3 reads CASSEAGNNQPQHF. The DNA of the CDR3 is TGTGCCAGCAGTGAAGCTGGCAACAATCAGCCCCAGCATTTT. The chain has TRBV2 and TRBJ1-5; no clear D gene. The CDR3 extends over 14 amino acids. The ends were cut back, 0 bases at V and 3 bases at J, with 6 bases in the middle. Germline V gene data show CDR1 as SNHLY and CDR2 as FYNNEI.

The chain carries TRBV7-8 and TRBJ2-7; D is perhaps TRBD1 (5 bases). V was trimmed by 1 base and J by 0 bases, leaving 13 bases between them. The CDR3 runs to 16 residues. Germline assignment: CDR1 SGHVS and CDR2 FQNEAQ. The CDR3 loop is CASSLVATASSYEQYF. The CDR3 nucleotides are TGTGCCAGCAGCTTAGTCGCGACAGCGAGCTCCTACGAGCAGTACTTC.

This clone was observed a handful of times. The chain couples TRBV19 to TRBJ1-1; weak D call: TRBD1 (6 bases). Germline-derived CDR1 and CDR2 are LNHDA and SQIVND (reference sequence). CDR3 length equals 14 residues. Trimming pared 10 bases from V and 4 bases from J, leaving 19 bases between. The CDR3 region is CATGPQGPSTEAFF. The CDR3 DNA is TGTGCCACTGGGCCACAGGGCCCTAGCACTGAAGCTTTCTTT.

The V call is TRBV28, the J call TRBJ1-1, with TRBD1 matching over 8 bases. The germline gives CDR1 MDHEN, CDR2 SYDVKM. The CDR3 has 13 amino acids. Germline trimming cut 5 bases from V and 4 bases from J; bases unmatched to any gene: 3. DNA for the CDR3: TGTGCCAGCAGTGAAACAGGGGGCACTGAAGCTTTCTTT. Translation gives CASSETGGTEAFF.

In this sample, this clone turned up a few times. V and J are TRBV19 and TRBJ2-5, with a weak D call TRBD2 (5 bases). Germline V lookup: CDR1 LNHDA, CDR2 SQIVND (reference sequence). V gave up 3 bases and J gave up 4 bases, with 6 bases separating them. This CDR3 contains 12 residues. Here the CDR3 reads CASSIRGETQYF. DNA of the CDR3: TGTGCCAGTAGTATTCGGGGAGAGACCCAGTACTTC.

This chain links TRBV19 with TRBJ2-3; possible D gene TRBD2, 6 bases. The CDR3 consists of 14 residues. V was clipped by 4 bases and J by 5 bases, with 13 bases between them. Germline assignment: CDR1 LNHDA and CDR2 SQIVND (reference sequence). CDR3 nucleotide sequence: TGTGCCAGTAGTACGACTAGTTACGGAGATACGCAGTATTTT. It translates to CASSTTSYGDTQYF.

The rearrangement links TRBV5-1 to TRBJ1-1, with a possible D match to TRBD1 (5 bases). This CDR3 contains 15 residues. Germline loops: CDR1 SGHRS, CDR2 YFSETQ. Trimming took 4 bases from V and 0 from J, leaving 13 bases between them. The CDR3 is CASSVVGGMNTEAFF. The DNA for the CDR3 is TGCGCCAGCAGCGTGGTTGGGGGGATGAACACTGAAGCTTTCTTT.

V and J are TRBV4-1 and TRBJ2-3, with 10 bases lining up with TRBD2. The V and J ends lost 4 bases and 0 bases, in that order; junction bases with no gene match: 10. Germline CDR1 MGHRA, CDR2 YSYEKL. The CDR3 totals 18 residues. The CDR3 is CASSLFRTSGTSTDTQYF. The CDR3 DNA follows: TGCGCCAGCAGCCTATTTCGGACTAGCGGTACTAGCACAGATACGCAGTATTTT.

The chain joins TRBV19 to TRBJ1-2; D is unresolved. Trimming pared 5 bases from V and 6 bases from J, leaving 10 bases between. In germline, CDR1 is LNHDA, CDR2 SQIVND (reference sequence). The length of the CDR3 is 12 residues. The CDR3 nucleotides are TGTGCCAGTAGTCCTGACAATCATGGCTACACCTTC. Translating it yields CASSPDNHGYTF.

The V and J genes are TRBV6-1 and TRBJ2-1; 15 nucleotides match TRBD2. The CDR3 is made up of 15 amino acids. Trimming at V came to 6 bases and at J to 14 bases, leaving 11 bases not matched to a gene. From germline, CDR1 is MNHNS and CDR2 SASEGT. Written as DNA, the CDR3 is TGTGCCAGCAGCACTAGGACTAGCGGGAGGGCGATTAAGTTCTTC. Its protein product is CASSTRTSGRAIKFF.

The chain joins TRBV7-3 to TRBJ2-7; D call uncertain. This CDR3 is built from 13 residues. Trimming cost V 1 base and J 3 bases, with 7 bases left between them. Germline V gene data show CDR1 as SGHTA and CDR2 as FQGTGA. The CDR3 protein is CASSLSANYEQYF. Here the CDR3 DNA reads TGTGCCAGCAGCTTAAGCGCCAACTACGAGCAGTACTTC.

In its sample, this clone was seen a few times. The chain carries TRBV6-1 and TRBJ1-2; tentatively, D is TRBD1 (6 bases). The ends were cut back, 2 bases at V and 8 bases at J, with 24 bases in the middle. The CDR3 loop spans 17 amino acids. Germline CDR1 is MNHNS and CDR2 is SASEGT. Written as DNA, the CDR3 is TGTGCCAGCAGTGAAAAATTAATCTTTACAGGGCTAAGGGGCTACACCTTC. It specifies CASSEKLIFTGLRGYTF.

This chain uses TRBV21-1 with TRBJ2-5; TRBD2, the table's D call, was not compared with the DNA. TRBV21-1 is tagged as a pseudogene. The CDR3 spans 12 residues. This CDR3 is CASSNGSGIRDF. CDR3 bases: TGTGCCAGCAGCAACGGTTCCGGGATTCGAGACTTC.

The rearrangement links TRBV7-9 to TRBJ2-3; possible D gene TRBD2, 6 bases. CDR1 and CDR2 from the germline V gene are SEHNR and FQNEAQ (reference sequence). The CDR3 is made up of 13 amino acids. The V end was cut by 1 base, the J end by 9 bases, with 11 bases between. The CDR3 DNA follows: TGTGCCAGCAGCTTAGGGGCGGGGTACACGCAGTATTTT. Amino acids: CASSLGAGYTQYF.

The chain is built from TRBV6-1 and TRBJ2-7; maybe TRBD2 (6 bases). This CDR3 is 13 amino acids long. Deletions cut 7 bases from V and 5 bases from J, with 15 bases between. Germline V gene sequence: CDR1 MNHNS, CDR2 SASEGT. The CDR3 here is CASTRREKDEQYF. The DNA for the CDR3 is TGTGCCAGCACGAGGCGGGAAAAGGACGAGCAGTACTTC.

This chain connects TRBV6-6 to TRBJ2-3; no reliable D call. This CDR3 contains 15 residues. V lost 0 bases, J lost 3 bases, and 10 bases lay in between. Germline V gene sequence: CDR1 MNHNY, CDR2 SVGAGI (reference sequence). The CDR3 region is CASSYSPPGTDTQYF. Written as DNA, the CDR3 is TGTGCCAGCAGTTACTCTCCCCCAGGAACAGATACGCAGTATTTT.

CDR3 in amino acids: CASTIGVDQPQHF. CDR3 coding DNA: TGTGCCAGCACTATCGGGGTAGACCAGCCCCAGCATTTT. The rearrangement joins TRBV2 to TRBJ1-5; no clear D gene. Germline V gene sequence: CDR1 SNHLY, CDR2 FYNNEI. The CDR3 loop spans 13 amino acids. The germline V and J ends were trimmed by 7 bases and 7 bases, with 14 bases remaining between them.